This T cell receptor (beta chain) stems from a study of OX40 agonist ivuxolimab in advanced cancers. For the study at large: Prior checkpoint blockade (anti-PD-1, anti-PD-L1 or anti-CTLA-4) was permitted; 35% to 50% had it. Three patients, one with hepatocellular carcinoma and two with cutaneous melanoma, achieved partial responses.

Germline assignment: CDR1 SQVTM and CDR2 ANQGSEA. This CDR3 spans 12 amino acids. V shed 6 bases, J shed 9 bases, and the junction held 7 bases outside the gene matches. Assay used: immunoSEQ multiplex PCR; TCRdb lists only in-frame clones, some missing. Among about 80,000 clones, over 80% were seen once, and the ten largest hold about 8.6%. Study outcomes and limitations: Dosing at 0.1 to 3.0 mg/kg was accompanied by clonal expansion of CD4+ and CD8+ blood T cells by week 6.

Excluded were patients having autoimmune disease history or systemic immunosuppression. With regard to this clone: The antigen is undetermined.

This clonotype originated in an adult with an advanced solid tumor such as melanoma, head and neck, liver or kidney cancer. The material was CD4+ or CD8+ T cells sorted from blood, obtained in a trial of the OX40 agonist ivuxolimab. The chain combines TRBV29-1 with TRBJ2-1; the match to TRBD2 covers 8 bases. This CDR3 reads CSVGRGDGEQFF. CDR3 nucleotides: TGCAGCGTCGGGCGGGGGGATGGTGAGCAGTTCTTC.